The rows below give T cell receptor beta chains drawn from one sample of a study of blood T cell repertoires in COVID-19. This table comes from immunoSEQ multiplex PCR, and its TCRdb copy is limited to in-frame clones, with some not included. The sample records 300,000 to 450,000 clones, around 87% being singletons. Sequencing was done on a sample of PBMCs or T cells enriched from blood (not recorded which). Source of these receptors: a man between 35 and 55 years old in a cohort exposed to, infected with or recovered from COVID-19 (not recorded which). The CDR3 runs from the conserved cysteine through the conserved F or W. The D gene is left open where the match is weak. The size entry is marked missing in some rows and otherwise reads once, few, many or a size class.

.	TRBV7-9	TRBJ1-2	.	CASSLRGIEGYTF	TGTGCCAGCAGCTTACGGGGGATAGAGGGCTACACCTTC
.	TRBV28	TRBJ1-2	.	CASIKPGGFNYGYTF	TGTGCCAGCATCAAACCGGGAGGTTTTAACTATGGCTACACCTTC
.	TRBV29-1	TRBJ1-1	.	CSVHRTVNTEAFF	TGCAGCGTTCATAGGACAGTGAACACTGAAGCTTTCTTT
.	TRBV3-1/TRBV3-2	TRBJ2-1	.	CASTLTSGENEQFF	TGTGCCAGCACACTGACGTCGGGGGAGAATGAGCAGTTCTTC
.	TRBV29-1	TRBJ1-2	.	CSVEDRRGTPYGYTF	TGCAGCGTTGAAGATCGGCGGGGGACGCCCTATGGCTACACCTTC
.	TRBV7-8	TRBJ1-5	TRBD1	CASSRGTGASNQPQHF	TGTGCCAGCAGCCGCGGGACAGGAGCAAGCAATCAGCCCCAGCATTTT
once	TRBV3-1/TRBV3-2	TRBJ2-1	TRBD2	CASSQGTSGRRNEQFF	TGTGCCAGCAGCCAAGGGACTAGCGGGAGAAGAAATGAGCAGTTCTTC
.	TRBV10-2	TRBJ2-1	.	CASSERGSYNEQFF	TGCGCCAGCAGTGAAAGAGGGAGCTACAATGAGCAGTTCTTC
.	TRBV19	TRBJ1-2	.	CASKAGVLGYTF	TGTGCCAGTAAGGCCGGGGTGCTTGGCTACACCTTC
.	TRBV30	TRBJ2-7	.	CAWSPTGTTAYEQYF	TGTGCCTGGAGTCCTACCGGGACAACCGCCTACGAGCAGTACTTC
once	TRBV5-1	TRBJ2-7	TRBD1	CASSSSGTGSYEQYF	TGCGCCAGCAGTTCATCCGGGACAGGGAGCTACGAGCAGTACTTC
.	TRBV11-1	TRBJ2-2	.	CASSPQGSGELFF	TGTGCCAGCAGCCCCCAGGGTTCCGGGGAGCTGTTTTTT
.	TRBV29-1	TRBJ1-1	.	CSVENPGMGTEAFF	TGCAGCGTTGAAAACCCCGGGATGGGGACTGAAGCTTTCTTT
.	TRBV10-3	TRBJ2-7	.	CAISELSLRGPYEQYF	TGTGCCATCAGTGAGCTATCTTTGCGGGGACCCTACGAGCAGTACTTC
.	TRBV20-1	TRBJ1-2	.	CSASPGEGYTF	TGCAGTGCTAGTCCAGGGGAGGGCTACACCTTC
.	TRBV3-1/TRBV3-2	TRBJ1-2	TRBD1	CASSQGTGYGYTF	TGTGCCAGCAGCCAAGGGACAGGGTATGGCTACACCTTC
.	TRBV30	TRBJ1-1	TRBD1	CAWIGQGGTEAFF	TGTGCCTGGATCGGACAGGGGGGCACTGAAGCTTTCTTT
.	TRBV28	TRBJ2-6	.	CASSLSGTSPSGANVLTF	TGTGCCAGCAGTTTATCGGGGACAAGTCCCTCTGGGGCCAACGTCCTGACTTTC
.	TRBV4-1	TRBJ1-6	TRBD1	CASSQEGTGIGSPLHF	TGCGCCAGCAGCCAAGAGGGGACAGGGATCGGTTCACCCCTCCACTTT
.	TRBV2	TRBJ1-2	TRBD1	CASSAGQGIYGYTF	TGTGCCAGCAGTGCAGGACAGGGGATCTATGGCTACACCTTC
.	TRBV18	TRBJ1-1	.	CASSPPEGTEAFF	TGTGCCAGCTCACCACCGGAGGGCACTGAAGCTTTCTTT
.	TRBV5-4	TRBJ1-1	.	CASSDRRGWNTEAFF	TGTGCCAGCAGCGACAGGAGAGGGTGGAACACTGAAGCTTTCTTT
.	TRBV10-3	TRBJ2-1	.	CAIASYNEQFF	TGTGCCATCGCTAGTTACAATGAGCAGTTCTTC
.	TRBV20-1	TRBJ1-1	.	CSASEGRGNTEAFF	TGCAGTGCTAGTGAAGGGAGGGGGAACACTGAAGCTTTCTTT
.	TRBV15	TRBJ2-7	.	CATSYTPGLYEQYF	TGTGCCACCAGCTATACTCCGGGACTTTACGAGCAGTACTTC
.	TRBV7-9	TRBJ1-1	.	CASSLDNRKNTEAFF	TGTGCCAGCAGCTTAGATAACAGGAAGAACACTGAAGCTTTCTTT
.	TRBV5-1	TRBJ1-5	.	CASSLEGVRNQPQHF	TGCGCCAGCAGCTTGGAGGGAGTTAGGAATCAGCCCCAGCATTTT
.	TRBV29-1	TRBJ2-3	.	CSVGELGTQYF	TGCAGCGTTGGAGAACTCGGGACGCAGTATTTT
.	TRBV5-5	TRBJ2-1	.	CASSLGERTSYNEQFF	TGTGCCAGCAGCTTGGGGGAGCGGACCTCCTACAATGAGCAGTTCTTC
.	TRBV6-5	TRBJ1-1	TRBD1	CASSYPGQGTEAFF	TGTGCCAGCAGTTACCCTGGACAGGGAACTGAAGCTTTCTTT
.	TRBV3-1/TRBV3-2	TRBJ1-4	.	CASSQDQGRLGKLFF	TGTGCCAGCAGCCAAGATCAGGGAAGACTGGGAAAACTGTTTTTT
.	TRBV5-1	TRBJ1-4	.	CASSSSGNEKLFF	TGCGCCAGCAGCTCCTCAGGGAATGAAAAACTGTTTTTT
.	TRBV16	TRBJ1-1	.	CASSRPGRGHTEAFF	TGTGCCAGCAGCCGCCCGGGGAGGGGACACACTGAAGCTTTCTTT
.	TRBV5-1	TRBJ1-5	.	CASSLEPGGQPQHF	TGCGCCAGCAGCTTGGAACCGGGGGGACAGCCCCAGCATTTT
.	TRBV5-1	TRBJ2-3	.	CASSPGQITDTQYF	TGCGCCAGCAGCCCTGGACAGATCACAGATACGCAGTATTTT
.	TRBV24-1	TRBJ2-1	TRBD1	CATSSTGGYNEQFF	TGTGCCACCAGTTCGACAGGGGGGTACAATGAGCAGTTCTTC
once	TRBV27	TRBJ1-6	.	CASTRSRVVDNSPLHF	TGTGCCAGTACCCGATCCAGGGTGGTGGATAATTCACCCCTCCACTTT
.	TRBV4-1	TRBJ2-3	.	CASSPTVGSTDTQYF	TGCGCCAGCAGCCCTACAGTCGGTAGCACAGATACGCAGTATTTT
.	TRBV5-1	TRBJ2-3	.	CASSLASSTDTQYF	TGCGCCAGCAGCTTGGCTAGTTCTACCGATACGCAGTATTTT
.	TRBV19	TRBJ1-2	TRBD1	CASSIEGARGYTF	TGTGCCAGTAGTATCGAGGGGGCGAGAGGCTACACCTTC
.	TRBV9	TRBJ2-1	.	CASSVGSSMDEQFF	TGTGCCAGCAGCGTAGGGTCTAGCATGGATGAGCAGTTCTTC
.	TRBV18	TRBJ1-2	.	CASSPPDRPAQGYTF	TGTGCCAGCTCACCTCCCGACAGACCAGCTCAAGGCTACACCTTC
.	TRBV5-1	TRBJ1-2	TRBD1	CASSVLQGARGYTF	TGCGCCAGCAGCGTATTACAGGGGGCGCGTGGCTACACCTTC